Listed here are 26 T cell receptor beta chains from one sample, sequenced in a study of cytomegalovirus exposure and HLA in healthy donors. Clones were read by immunoSEQ multiplex PCR, and TCRdb kept only the in-frame ones, dropping some. The sample lists some 120,000 clones; under 90% were seen once. The sequencing input was PBMCs. The receptor set was obtained from a young woman in good health and CMV-seronegative.

The V and J genes are TRBV10-3 and TRBJ2-5, with D maybe TRBD2 (5 bases). V lost 3 bases to trimming and J lost 4 bases, with 12 bases between them. Looked up from germline, CDR1 is ENHRY and CDR2 is SYGVKD. There are 14 residues in the CDR3. CDR3 protein: CAISDSGERETQYF. CDR3 bases: TGTGCCATCAGTGATTCCGGGGAGAGAGAGACCCAGTACTTC.

This rearrangement joins TRBV7-2 to TRBJ1-2; D not resolved. V lost 4 bases and J 4 bases, leaving 7 bases between the germline ends. CDR1 and CDR2 from the germline V gene are SGHTA and FQGNSA. The CDR3 loop spans 12 amino acids. CDR3 region: CASSSRIYGYTF. Written as DNA, the CDR3 is TGTGCCAGCAGCTCCAGGATCTATGGCTACACCTTC.

The chain combines TRBV7-9 with TRBJ2-2; TRBD2 agrees at 11 bases. The V gene's germline CDR1 is SEHNR and CDR2 FQNEAQ (reference sequence). After removal of 2 bases from V and 2 bases from J, the junction contained 1 base not matched to a gene. This CDR3 contains 16 residues. CDR3 protein: CASSLTSGGNTGELFF. The CDR3 DNA sequence: TGTGCCAGCAGCTTAACTAGCGGGGGAAACACCGGGGAGCTGTTTTTT.

V is TRBV5-1 and J is TRBJ1-2; 7 bases are a match to TRBD1. The CDR3 length is 14 residues. Germline assignment: CDR1 SGHRS and CDR2 YFSETQ. Germline trimming cut 5 bases from V and 0 bases from J; bases unmatched to any gene: 4. In DNA form, the CDR3 reads TGCGCCAGCAGTTACGACAGGGCTAACTATGGCTACACCTTC. Its translation: CASSYDRANYGYTF.

This clone occurred a few times. This chain connects TRBV6-5 to TRBJ1-1, with D unclear. Between the trimmed V and J ends, which lost 9 bases and 2 bases, there was a span of 10 bases. CDR1 and CDR2 from the germline V gene are MNHEY and SVGAGI. The CDR3 consists of 12 residues. The CDR3 here is CASTTRNTEAFF. DNA of the CDR3: TGTGCCAGTACGACACGTAACACTGAAGCTTTCTTT.

This chain joins TRBV4-2 and TRBJ2-3; tentative D call: TRBD2 (6 bases). The germline V and J ends were trimmed by 0 bases and 2 bases, with 21 bases remaining between them. Germline CDR1 reads LGHNA; CDR2 reads YNFKEQ. This CDR3 contains 19 residues. CDR3 amino acids: CASSQDRRRGRANTDTQYF. CDR3 coding DNA: TGTGCCAGCAGCCAAGATCGGAGGCGGGGCAGGGCAAACACAGATACGCAGTATTTT.

The chain uses TRBV9 and TRBJ1-5; weak D call: TRBD1 (5 bases). The CDR3 spans 15 residues. Germline-derived CDR1 and CDR2 are SGDLS and YYNGEE. Deletions cut 4 bases from V and 4 bases from J, with 15 bases between. This CDR3 reads CASSRGHYGNQPQHF. The CDR3 DNA reads TGTGCCAGCAGCCGAGGACACTATGGGAATCAGCCCCAGCATTTT.

The chain links TRBV30 to TRBJ1-4; 9 bases agree with TRBD1. Germline V gives CDR1 GTSNPN, CDR2 SVGIG (reference sequence). The trim removed 3 bases at V and 4 bases at J, leaving 0 bases unmatched. The CDR3 sequence is 13 residues long. CDR3 amino acids: CAWRGQGNEKLFF. The CDR3 bases are TGTGCCTGGAGGGGACAGGGTAATGAAAAACTGTTTTTT. Full variable domain (remainder filled in from reference TRBV30 and TRBJ1-4): SQTIHQWPATLVQPVGSPLSLECTVEGTSNPNLYWYRQAAGRGLQLLFYSVGIGQISSEVPQNLSASRPQDRQFILSSKKLLLSDSGFYLCAWRGQGNEKLFFGSGTQLSVL.

The CDR3 DNA sequence: TGTGCCAGCAGCTTAGGACAGATTTCAACTAATGAAAAACTGTTTTTT. As protein: CASSLGQISTNEKLFF. The chain recombines TRBV11-2 with TRBJ1-4; D may be TRBD1 (5 bases). V dropped 1 base and J dropped 0 bases, with 9 bases sitting between them. Germline assignment: CDR1 SGHAT and CDR2 FQNNGV. The length of the CDR3 is 16 residues.

V is TRBV7-9 and J is TRBJ1-1, with 11 bases identical to TRBD1. The V gene's germline CDR1 is SEHNR and CDR2 FQNEAQ (reference sequence). The CDR3 has 16 amino acids. Germline trimming cut 5 bases from V and 1 base from J; bases unmatched to any gene: 6. The chain's CDR3 is CASSPGDRGTNTEAFF. CDR3 DNA: TGTGCCAGCAGCCCAGGGGACAGGGGGACGAACACTGAAGCTTTCTTT.

This clone was seen a single time. V usage is TRBV14 and J usage is TRBJ1-2, with D hard to call. V lost 3 bases and J lost 4, with 9 bases in between. The CDR3 is 13 residues long. CDR1 SGHDN and CDR2 FVKESK come from the germline V gene. CDR3 loop: CASSHYFRYGYTF. DNA for the CDR3: TGTGCCAGCAGCCATTATTTTCGCTATGGCTACACCTTC.

The chain uses TRBV6-5 and TRBJ1-2; 7 bases map to TRBD1. The J segment lost 3 bases and the V segment lost 5 bases, leaving 3 bases of the junction unmatched. CDR1 and CDR2 from the germline V gene are MNHEY and SVGAGI. CDR3 size: 13 residues. The CDR3 here is CASSPTGDYGYTF. The CDR3 DNA follows: TGTGCCAGCAGTCCTACAGGGGACTATGGCTACACCTTC.

This clone was seen only once. The chain is built from TRBV25-1 and TRBJ2-2; D is perhaps TRBD2 (5 bases). The CDR3 contains 17 residues. V lost 5 bases, J lost 3 bases, and 19 bases lay in between. In germline, CDR1 is MGHDK, CDR2 SYGVNS. The CDR3 coding sequence is TGTGCCAGCAGTCCGAGGTCCCGGGGTAGAGACACCGGGGAGCTGTTTTTT. It specifies CASSPRSRGRDTGELFF.

The V call is TRBV5-4, the J call TRBJ1-3, with 7 bases that match TRBD1. Germline-derived CDR1 and CDR2 are SGHNT and YYREEE (reference sequence). The CDR3 is made up of 16 amino acids. The J segment lost 0 bases and the V segment lost 0 bases, leaving 3 bases of the junction unmatched. Here the CDR3 DNA reads TGTGCCAGCAGCTTGGACAGGGGATCCTCTGGAAACACCATATATTTT. This gives the protein CASSLDRGSSGNTIYF.

The chain is built from TRBV27 and TRBJ1-1; possibly TRBD1 for D (6 bases). V was shortened by 5 bases and J by 0 bases, with 13 bases between the two germline ends. Germline loops: CDR1 MNHEY, CDR2 SMNVEV (reference sequence). The CDR3 extends over 15 amino acids. CDR3 residues: CASSRQVPLNTEAFF. CDR3 sequence (DNA): TGTGCCAGCAGTCGACAGGTCCCCTTGAACACTGAAGCTTTCTTT.

The DNA of the CDR3 is TGCAGCACAACACTAGCGGGGCCTCAAGAGACCCAGTACTTC. Translating it yields CSTTLAGPQETQYF. This chain connects TRBV29-1 to TRBJ2-5; 10 bases fit TRBD2. Germline V lookup: CDR1 SQVTM, CDR2 ANQGSEA. V lost 8 bases to trimming and J lost 2 bases; unmatched junction nucleotides: 8. The CDR3 covers 14 residues.

This chain uses TRBV19 with TRBJ2-7; TRBD1 matches 8 bases. Germline values: CDR1 LNHDA, CDR2 SQIVND (reference sequence). With V trimmed by 4 bases and J by 3 bases, 2 bases remained unmatched. This CDR3 comprises 13 residues. CDR3 loop: CASSTGQGYEQYF. CDR3 bases: TGTGCCAGTAGTACAGGACAGGGCTACGAGCAGTACTTC.

This clone occurred once. The rearrangement uses TRBV20-1 and TRBJ1-2; D is uncertain. The V gene's germline CDR1 is DFQATT and CDR2 SNEGSKA (reference sequence). V gave up 0 bases and J gave up 11 bases, with 10 bases separating them. This CDR3 is built from 11 residues. CDR3 nucleotides: TGCAGTGCTAGAGATCGCTCAGGTTACACCTTC. It codes for CSARDRSGYTF.

The chain couples TRBV19 to TRBJ1-5; 9 bases match TRBD1. The germline gives CDR1 LNHDA, CDR2 SQIVND (reference sequence). V lost 6 bases to trimming and J lost 6 bases; unmatched junction nucleotides: 0. There are 12 residues in the CDR3. CDR3 protein: CASRTGGQPQHF. The CDR3 nucleotides are TGTGCCAGTAGGACAGGGGGTCAGCCCCAGCATTTT.

This rearrangement joins TRBV18 to TRBJ1-6; possibly TRBD1 for D (6 bases). V shed 0 bases and J shed 8 bases, with 11 bases lying between them. Germline CDR1 KGHSH, CDR2 LQKENI. The CDR3 has 15 residues. CDR3 nucleotide sequence: TGTGCCAGCTCACCACCTCGGACAGCTGATTCACCCCTCCACTTT. The encoded protein is CASSPPRTADSPLHF. The variable domain in full, with the rest retrieved from reference TRBV18 and TRBJ1-6, is NAGVMQNPRHLVRRRGQEARLRCSPMKGHSHVYWYRQLPEEGLKFMVYLQKENIIDESGMPKERFSAEFPKEGPSILRIQQVVRGDSAAYFCASSPPRTADSPLHFGNGTRLTVT.

The chain carries TRBV4-2 and TRBJ1-1, with a possible D match to TRBD1 (5 bases). Trimming left V 0 bases short and J 4 bases short, with 15 bases between. Germline CDR1 is LGHNA and CDR2 is YNFKEQ. CDR3 size: 16 residues. The CDR3 protein is CASSQDNGGRATEAFF. Written as DNA, the CDR3 is TGTGCCAGCAGCCAAGATAACGGGGGTAGGGCCACTGAAGCTTTCTTT.

This clone was picked up a small number of times. The rearrangement links TRBV29-1 to TRBJ1-1, with a weak D call TRBD1 (6 bases). The CDR3 length is 14 residues. Germline V lookup: CDR1 SQVTM, CDR2 ANQGSEA. V shed 5 bases and J shed 4 bases, with 17 bases lying between them. The CDR3 loop reads CSVPRGGRGTEAFF. In DNA form, the CDR3 reads TGCAGCGTTCCCAGGGGCGGGCGCGGCACTGAAGCTTTCTTT.

The V call is TRBV7-2, the J call TRBJ1-4, with D maybe TRBD1 (5 bases). Germline V gene lookup returns CDR1 SGHTA and CDR2 FQGNSA. The V gene lost 3 bases and the J gene lost 6 bases, with 17 bases spanning the gap. The CDR3 is made up of 16 amino acids. The CDR3 sequence is CASSFPKGQVDEKLFF. The CDR3 nucleotides are TGTGCCAGCAGCTTTCCCAAGGGGCAGGTAGATGAAAAACTGTTTTTT. The full variable domain, its missing parts supplied by reference TRBV7-2 and TRBJ1-4, is GAGVSQSPSNKVTEKGKDVELRCDPISGHTALYWYRQSLGQGLEFLIYFQGNSAPDKSGLPSDRFSAERTGGSVSTLTIQRTQQEDSAVYLCASSFPKGQVDEKLFFGSGTQLSVL.

The chain recombines TRBV4-1 with TRBJ1-1; D call uncertain. There are 12 residues in the CDR3. Trimming cost V 5 bases and J 6 bases, with 10 bases left between them. Germline V CDR1 and CDR2: MGHRA, YSYEKL. CDR3 protein: CASSGLWPEAFF. CDR3 in DNA: TGCGCCAGCAGCGGTTTATGGCCTGAAGCTTTCTTT.

The chain employs TRBV25-1 and TRBJ2-3, with 13 bases aligning to TRBD2. The CDR3 is 17 residues long. The junction had 5 bases not matched to a gene; V was cut back by 3 bases and J by 2 bases. Germline V gives CDR1 MGHDK, CDR2 SYGVNS. CDR3 protein: CASSEGLAGPNTDTQYF. The CDR3 coding sequence is TGTGCCAGCAGTGAGGGACTAGCGGGACCTAACACAGATACGCAGTATTTT.

This chain joins TRBV5-4 and TRBJ2-5; 12 bases align to TRBD2. Trimming at V came to 4 bases and at J to 0 bases, leaving 10 bases not matched to a gene. Per germline, CDR1 SGHNT and CDR2 YYREEE (reference sequence). CDR3 size: 18 residues. The CDR3 region is CASSPAPGTSGYQETQYF. In DNA, the CDR3 is TGTGCCAGCAGCCCCGCCCCCGGGACTAGCGGGTACCAAGAGACCCAGTACTTC.